These 17 T cell receptor beta chains were sequenced from one sample in a study of shared clonotypes between healthy human individuals. Terminally differentiated effector memory CD45RA+ cells were left out of the naive CD8 fraction, which was CD45RO-negative and positively selected for CCR7. Measured with immunoSEQ multiplex PCR; TCRdb has only the in-frame clones, and not every one. The data hold hundreds of thousands of clones, with roughly 98% observed a single time. Sequenced material: naive CD8+ T cells sorted from blood. All receptors derive from a young man in good health.

This sequence joins TRBV29-1 and TRBJ2-7; a weak D match, TRBD2 (5 bases). CDR1 and CDR2 (germline): SQVTM, ANQGSEA. The CDR3 runs to 14 residues. V was clipped by 3 bases and J by 5 bases, with 17 bases between them. CDR3 sequence: CSVDEGTGPDEQYF. The CDR3 bases are TGCAGCGTTGACGAGGGAACGGGCCCAGACGAGCAGTACTTC.

CDR3: CASSQGRSSNEKLFF. The CDR3 bases are TGCGCCAGCAGCCAAGGGAGGAGCTCTAATGAAAAACTGTTTTTT. The chain carries TRBV4-3 and TRBJ1-4; the D is unclear. The CDR3 spans 15 residues. V gave up 1 base and J gave up 3 bases, with 9 bases separating them. Per the germline V gene, CDR1 is LGHNA and CDR2 is YSLEER.

The chain combines TRBV25-1 with TRBJ2-7, with D tentatively TRBD1 or TRBD2 (5 bases each). This CDR3 spans 15 amino acids. V was shortened by 0 bases and J by 6 bases, with 15 bases between the two germline ends. CDR1 is MGHDK and CDR2 is SYGVNS in the germline V gene. CDR3 loop: CASSEYGTGFGEQYF. In nucleotides, the CDR3 is TGTGCCAGCAGTGAATATGGGACGGGGTTTGGCGAGCAGTACTTC.

The rearrangement links TRBV29-1 to TRBJ1-2, with D perhaps matching TRBD1 (6 bases). Germline V CDR1 and CDR2: SQVTM, ANQGSEA. Trimming removed 5 bases from V and 7 bases from J, with 14 bases in between. The CDR3 totals 12 residues. The chain's CDR3 is CSVWQGTAGYTF. The CDR3 region has the DNA TGCAGCGTTTGGCAGGGGACTGCTGGCTACACCTTC.

CDR3 bases: TGTGCCAGCAGTGAATGGCTAGCGGGAAGTTACAATGAGCAGTTCTTC. Protein product: CASSEWLAGSYNEQFF. The chain joins TRBV6-1 to TRBJ2-1; 9 positions agree with TRBD2. The length of the CDR3 is 16 residues. Germline values: CDR1 MNHNS, CDR2 SASEGT. Losses at the gene ends were 2 bases for V and 4 bases for J; bases not matched to a gene: 6.

This sequence joins TRBV5-1 and TRBJ1-4, with 8 bases aligning to TRBD1. After removal of 2 bases from V and 7 bases from J, the junction contained 7 bases not matched to a gene. Per germline, CDR1 SGHRS and CDR2 YFSETQ. The CDR3 consists of 15 residues. The CDR3 here is CASSLGQGLGEKLFF. In DNA form, the CDR3 reads TGCGCCAGCAGCTTAGGACAGGGCTTGGGTGAAAAACTGTTTTTT.

This clone was seen once. The V call is TRBV29-1, the J call TRBJ2-1, with D perhaps TRBD2 (6 bases). Germline lookup yields CDR1 SQVTM and CDR2 ANQGSEA. The CDR3 is 13 amino acids. The V and J ends lost 8 bases and 1 base respectively, with 12 bases between them. CDR3 residues: CSPLAVSYNEQFF. Here the CDR3 DNA reads TGCAGCCCGTTAGCGGTATCCTACAATGAGCAGTTCTTC.

V usage is TRBV19 and J usage is TRBJ2-3, with 8 bases aligning to TRBD2. The CDR3 is 12 residues long. After removal of 9 bases from V and 6 bases from J, the junction contained 5 bases not matched to a gene. Per the germline V gene, CDR1 is LNHDA and CDR2 is SQIVND (reference sequence). The CDR3 bases are TGTGCCAGCCGGGAGGGCCGTGATACGCAGTATTTT. It encodes CASREGRDTQYF.

The chain combines TRBV14 with TRBJ2-3; D is tentatively TRBD1 or TRBD2 (6 bases each). V lost 5 bases and J lost 0, with 9 bases in between. Germline CDR1 and CDR2: SGHDN and FVKESK. The CDR3 totals 14 residues. The CDR3 DNA follows: TGTGCCAGCAGCAGGGGGACTAGCACAGATACGCAGTATTTT. It specifies CASSRGTSTDTQYF.

This chain connects TRBV27 to TRBJ1-1; maybe TRBD1 (5 bases). The CDR3 totals 12 residues. Trimming cost V 5 bases and J 7 bases, with 11 bases left between them. Germline CDR1 and CDR2: MNHEY and SMNVEV (reference sequence). The CDR3 protein is CASSPPGSEAFF. In DNA, the CDR3 is TGTGCCAGCAGTCCCCCAGGGAGTGAAGCTTTCTTT.

This chain joins TRBV14 and TRBJ1-2; a weak D match, TRBD1 (5 bases). This CDR3 is 14 amino acids long. V was shortened by 4 bases and J by 5 bases, with 14 bases between the two germline ends. Germline-derived CDR1 and CDR2 are SGHDN and FVKESK. The CDR3 reads CASSPRGNGYGYTF. In nucleotides, the CDR3 is TGTGCCAGCAGCCCCCGGGGGAACGGTTATGGCTACACCTTC.

The V and J genes are TRBV11-2 and TRBJ2-2; D perhaps matches TRBD1 (5 bases). V was pared by 3 bases and J by 5 bases, with 10 bases between. The CDR3 is made up of 14 amino acids. The germline V gene encodes CDR1 SGHAT and CDR2 FQNNGV. CDR3 sequence (DNA): TGTGCCAGCAGCTTTCAGGGCAGGACCGGGGAGCTGTTTTTT. Translating it yields CASSFQGRTGELFF.

The chain combines TRBV27 with TRBJ2-1; no clear D. Germline CDR1 reads MNHEY; CDR2 reads SMNVEV (reference sequence). The CDR3 sequence is 13 residues long. Trimming stripped 5 bases from V and 7 bases from J, with 12 bases between. CDR3 residues: CASSTRGRNEQFF. CDR3 DNA: TGTGCCAGCAGTACGCGCGGTCGAAATGAGCAGTTCTTC.

A remark on this clone: This sample also contains other DNA sequences that code for the same CDR3. This chain uses TRBV7-9 with TRBJ1-5, with D unclear. The length of the CDR3 is 15 residues. The germline CDR1 and CDR2 sequences are SEHNR and FQNEAQ (reference sequence). Deletions cut 0 bases from V and 0 bases from J, with 6 bases between. In nucleotides, the CDR3 is TGTGCCAGCAGCTTAGCAGGAAGTAGCAATCAGCCCCAGCATTTT. Protein product: CASSLAGSSNQPQHF.

On this clone: This same CDR3 is encoded by further DNA sequences in the sample. This chain connects TRBV2 to TRBJ2-7; D is uncertain. CDR3 length: 11 residues. V gave up 6 bases and J gave up 0 bases, with 3 bases separating them. From germline, CDR1 is SNHLY and CDR2 FYNNEI. The CDR3 spells CASSHSYEQYF. CDR3 sequence (DNA): TGTGCCAGCAGCCACTCCTACGAGCAGTACTTC.

The chain joins TRBV7-8 to TRBJ2-7, with TRBD2 matching 7 bases. The CDR3 covers 17 residues. The V gene's germline CDR1 is SGHVS and CDR2 FQNEAQ. The V segment lost 9 bases and the J segment 2 bases; nucleotides outside the gene matches: 19. CDR3 region: CASQSIPRREPAYEQYF. The CDR3 nucleotides are TGTGCCAGTCAGTCAATCCCCAGGCGGGAGCCCGCCTACGAGCAGTACTTC.

J is TRBJ2-1 and V is TRBV7-3; 7 bases map to TRBD2. V gave up 5 bases and J gave up 6 bases; unmatched junction bases: 13. This CDR3 region has 16 residues. In germline, CDR1 is SGHTA, CDR2 FQGTGA. The CDR3 spells CASSLHLADDGNEQFF. The CDR3 DNA sequence: TGTGCCAGCAGCCTGCATCTAGCGGATGATGGCAATGAGCAGTTCTTC.